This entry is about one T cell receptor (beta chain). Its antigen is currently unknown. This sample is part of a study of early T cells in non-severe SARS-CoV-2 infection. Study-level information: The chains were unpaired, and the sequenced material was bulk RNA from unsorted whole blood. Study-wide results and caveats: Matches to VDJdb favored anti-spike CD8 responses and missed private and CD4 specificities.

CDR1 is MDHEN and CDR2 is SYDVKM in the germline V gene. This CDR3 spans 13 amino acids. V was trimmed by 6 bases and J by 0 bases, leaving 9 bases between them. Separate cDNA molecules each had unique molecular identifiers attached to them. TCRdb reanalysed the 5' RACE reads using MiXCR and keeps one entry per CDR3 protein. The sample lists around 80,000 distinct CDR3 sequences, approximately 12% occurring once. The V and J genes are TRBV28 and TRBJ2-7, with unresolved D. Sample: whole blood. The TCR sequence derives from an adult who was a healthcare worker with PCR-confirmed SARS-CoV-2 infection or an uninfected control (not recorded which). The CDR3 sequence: CASRDTPSYEQYF. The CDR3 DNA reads TGTGCCAGCAGAGATACACCCTCCTACGAGCAGTACTTC.